This TCR beta chain was identified in a study of blood T cell repertoires in COVID-19. Turning to the study itself: Material from acute and convalescent COVID-19 was sourced from the United States, Italy and Spain.

In the study's own analysis: Amplification of reference gene primers was used by the study to estimate nucleated cell counts. The assay was immunoSEQ multiplex PCR, and TCRdb's table has in-frame clones only and misses some. Clone size and V and J calls were adopted from that table, with D and trimming inferred from the DNA. The sample shows approximately 220,000 clones, about 87% of them seen only once. Allocation to cohorts depended on clinical history reported by the participants. In its sample, this clone was seen many times. This clonotype originated in a woman in her 30s with acute COVID-19. The sequencing input was PBMCs or T cells enriched from blood (not recorded which).

CDR3: CASSEGRQGGNEKLFF. The CDR3 DNA follows: TGTGCCAGCAGTGAGGGCAGACAGGGGGGTAATGAAAAACTGTTTTTT. The chain carries TRBV6-1 and TRBJ1-4; TRBD1 matches at 9 bases. This CDR3 contains 16 residues. With V trimmed by 3 bases and J by 4 bases, 6 bases remained unmatched. Germline V lookup: CDR1 MNHNS, CDR2 SASEGT.